This TCR beta chain was observed in a study of cytomegalovirus exposure and HLA in healthy donors. A multiplex PCR was run with 60 Vbeta primers and 13 Jbeta primers. This table comes from immunoSEQ multiplex PCR, and its TCRdb copy is limited to in-frame clones, with some not included. Here the sample spans 180,000 or so clones, approximately 83% being singletons. The V gene lost 9 bases and the J gene lost 7 bases, with 12 bases spanning the gap. The CDR3 runs 12 residues. CDR1 and CDR2 (germline): LGHNT, FRNRAP. The sample comprised PBMCs. V is TRBV12-5 and J is TRBJ2-2; unclear D gene. The source is a man aged 18-30 years in good health and CMV-seropositive. The chain's CDR3 is CASASSGGELFF. The CDR3 DNA reads TGTGCTAGCGCGTCATCGGGCGGGGAGCTGTTTTTT. The complete variable domain, with remaining parts taken from reference TRBV12-5 and TRBJ2-2, reads DARVTQTPRHKVTEMGQEVTMRCQPILGHNTVFWYRQTMMQGLELLAYFRNRAPLDDSGMPKDRFSAEMPDATLATLKIQPSEPRDSAVYFCASASSGGELFFGEGSRLTVL.